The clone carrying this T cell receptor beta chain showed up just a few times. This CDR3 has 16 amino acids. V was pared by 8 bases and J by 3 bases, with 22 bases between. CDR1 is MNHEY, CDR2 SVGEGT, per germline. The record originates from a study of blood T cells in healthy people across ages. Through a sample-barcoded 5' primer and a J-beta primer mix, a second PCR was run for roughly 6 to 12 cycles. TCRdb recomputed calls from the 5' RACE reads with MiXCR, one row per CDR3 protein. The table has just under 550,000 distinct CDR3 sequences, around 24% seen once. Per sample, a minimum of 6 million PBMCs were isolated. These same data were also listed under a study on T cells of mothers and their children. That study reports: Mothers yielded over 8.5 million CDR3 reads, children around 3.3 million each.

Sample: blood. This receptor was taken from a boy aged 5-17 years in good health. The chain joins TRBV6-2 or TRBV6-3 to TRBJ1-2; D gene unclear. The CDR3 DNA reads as TGTGCCAGCGAATGGGGATTCGAAACCCAGTACTATGGCTACACCTTC. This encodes CASEWGFETQYYGYTF.